Listed here are 6 T cell receptor beta chains from one sample, sequenced in a study of blood T cells in healthy people across ages. For the second PCR, which ran for 7 to 11 cycles, a sample-barcoded 5' primer and a J-beta primer mix were used. TCRdb re-analysed the 5' RACE reads in MiXCR, keeping a single row per CDR3 protein. The repertoire consists of more than 750,000 distinct CDR3 sequences, with roughly 28% occurring once and the leading ten covering roughly 10%. These data were also filed under a second study, of T cells of mothers and their children.

The material sequenced was blood. These receptors all come from a woman aged 40 to 55 in good health.

The chain joins TRBV29-1 to TRBJ1-2; maybe TRBD1 (6 bases). Trimming removed 2 bases from V and 7 bases from J, with 17 bases in between. Per the germline V gene, CDR1 is SQVTM and CDR2 is ANQGSEA. The CDR3 consists of 14 residues. In nucleotides, the CDR3 is TGCAGCGTTGAACGTCGGACGGGGGGCTGTGGCTACACCTTC. Translated: CSVERRTGGCGYTF.

This clonotype was recorded many times. V usage is TRBV6-4 and J usage is TRBJ2-6; D unresolved. In germline, CDR1 is MRHNA, CDR2 SNTAGT. Trimming took off 2 bases at V and 2 bases at J, with 4 bases between the two ends. This CDR3 has 14 amino acids. This CDR3 reads CASSDRAGANVLTF. CDR3 nucleotide sequence: TGTGCCAGCAGTGACCGGGCTGGGGCCAACGTCCTGACTTTC.

This clonotype was found a few times. V gene TRBV20-1 combines with J gene TRBJ2-2; the match to TRBD2 covers 9 bases. The ends lost 2 bases at V and 4 bases at J; junction bases unmatched: 5. Germline CDR1 DFQATT, CDR2 SNEGSKA (reference sequence). The length of the CDR3 is 15 residues. The CDR3 spells CSARPSGGITGELFF. In DNA form, the CDR3 reads TGCAGTGCTAGACCAAGCGGGGGGATCACCGGGGAGCTGTTTTTT.

The chain uses TRBV4-1 and TRBJ2-1; 16 bases match TRBD2. The length of the CDR3 is 20 residues. The germline V gene encodes CDR1 MGHRA and CDR2 YSYEKL. Trimming took 2 bases from V and 4 from J; bases not matched to a gene: 11. CDR3 protein: CASSQPPGTSGGALYNEQFF. The CDR3 nucleotides are TGCGCCAGCAGCCAACCCCCCGGGACTAGCGGGGGGGCTCTTTACAATGAGCAGTTCTTC.

Many counts were recorded for this clonotype. V and J are TRBV4-1 and TRBJ2-7; D not resolved. Deletions cut 0 bases from V and 1 base from J, with 10 bases between. The CDR3 spans 15 residues. Per germline, CDR1 MGHRA and CDR2 YSYEKL. The CDR3 is CASSQDSGLSYEQYF. CDR3 nucleotide sequence: TGCGCCAGCAGCCAAGATAGTGGATTGTCCTACGAGCAGTACTTC.

Concerning this clonotype itself: This could be a read error, since a much larger clone is one nucleotide away. CDR3: CASSCRNEQFF. The CDR3, as DNA: TGTGCCAGCAGCTGCAGGAATGAGCAGTTCTTC. The rearrangement uses TRBV6-2 or TRBV6-3 and TRBJ2-1; D is undetermined. V was shortened by 6 bases and J by 7 bases, with 7 bases between the two germline ends. CDR1 and CDR2 (germline): MNHEY, SVGEGT. The CDR3 runs to 11 residues.